Given below is one TCR beta chain in context. The antigen it binds to is not known. The record has no base qualities; no much larger clone is one base away. The data stem from a study of CD8 T cells in Susac syndrome (dated by TCRdb to about 2019). The study in broad terms: Among the Susac syndrome patients who were sequenced, clinically active disease was present in six and clinical remission was observed in 8 or 9. At blood withdrawal, Susac syndrome patients were either therapy-naive, taking corticosteroids (in some cases with IVIg as well), or taking IVIg alone. Whether CD8+ T cell activation and differentiation in Susac syndrome was antigen driven was tested using repertoire sequencing.

RNA was extracted with the RNeasy kit and roughly 0.5 to 1 ug was reverse transcribed using random hexamers. The immunoSEQ multiplex PCR assay, which covers 54 Vbeta and 13 Jbeta segments, was used to amplify TCR beta CDR3 regions. PCR amplification bias was corrected by using a synthetic template baseline for primer optimization and computational correction. The original methods were these. Reads were annotated to V, D and J genes per IMGT and analyzed with immunoSEQ Analyzer, keeping only productive sequences. Clonality was computed as one minus Shannon entropy normalized by log2 of the number of productive unique sequences. For each patient and control, public and private clones were evaluated among the 100 most prevalent clones. Clones were defined as Susac-specific when absent from the healthy and MS cohorts, from about 1,100 published viral clones and from other ImmuneACCESS disease sequences. TCRdb reanalyzed the raw reads on its own, using fastp at Q25 for trimming and MiXCR for clone calling, and kept in-frame beta chains. CDR3 protein duplicates are merged, each entry listing the most common genes and DNA. TCRdb, rather than the study authors, made the V and J calls. For this sample there are some 160,000 distinct CDR3 sequences; about 94% appear just once. The top ten constitute over 0.065% of the sample.

The investigation overall reported the following: The TCR sequencing and HLA analysis was acknowledged to have included a relatively small number of individuals. In the CD4+ T cell repertoire of Susac syndrome patients, clonal expansion was not detected.

Peripheral blood CD8+ and CD4+ T cells from healthy donors, Susac syndrome patients and multiple sclerosis patients were profiled using high-throughput TCR beta sequencing. Recently defined diagnostic criteria for definite or probable disease were met by the Susac syndrome patients. Bulk CD8+ and CD4+ T cells were purified by magnetic negative isolation, while CD8+ TEMRA cells were enriched using FACS. Blood was drawn into EDTA tubes, processed within 24 hours, and PBMCs were isolated by density gradient centrifugation. PBMCs intended for TCR sequencing were cryopreserved in liquid nitrogen and thawed later in a water bath at 37 degrees C. The sorted or isolated CD4+, CD8+ and CD8+ TEMRA cells had a purity of 90% or higher. Trimming takes 2 bases from V and 4 bases from J, and the germline ends sit 9 bases apart. CDR1 and CDR2 were assigned from the germline V gene as SGHDT and YYEEEE. The CDR3 spans 14 residues, from the cysteine through the phenylalanine. Solely the CDR3 DNA is kept, with 42 bases framed from the first base.

The sample was CD4+ T cells from PBMCs. This TCR came from a human donor with Susac syndrome. The V and J genes are TRBV5-6 and TRBJ1-4; a weak D assignment points to TRBD1 (5 bases agree). The nucleotide sequence is given as TGTGCCAGCAGCTTCCGGGGCTTTAATGAAAAACTGTTTTTT. This gives the protein CASSFRGFNEKLFF.